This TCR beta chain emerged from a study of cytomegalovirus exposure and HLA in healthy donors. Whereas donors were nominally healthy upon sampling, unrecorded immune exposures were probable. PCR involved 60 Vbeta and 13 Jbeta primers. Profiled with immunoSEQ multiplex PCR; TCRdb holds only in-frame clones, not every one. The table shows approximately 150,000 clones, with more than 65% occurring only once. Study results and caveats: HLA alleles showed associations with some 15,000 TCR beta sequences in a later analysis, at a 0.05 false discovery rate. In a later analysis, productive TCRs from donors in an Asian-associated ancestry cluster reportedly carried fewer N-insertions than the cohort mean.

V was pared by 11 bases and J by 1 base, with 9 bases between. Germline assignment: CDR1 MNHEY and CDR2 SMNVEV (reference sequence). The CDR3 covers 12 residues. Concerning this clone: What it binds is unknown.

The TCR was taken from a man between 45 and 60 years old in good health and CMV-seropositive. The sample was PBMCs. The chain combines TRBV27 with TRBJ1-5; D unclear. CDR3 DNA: TGTGCCGCAGGTACAAGCAATCAGCCCCAGCATTTT. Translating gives CAAGTSNQPQHF.